Below are 25 T cell receptor beta chains sequenced from a single sample in a study of cytomegalovirus exposure and HLA in healthy donors. In the PCR, 60 Vbeta and 13 Jbeta primers were used. Profiling relied on immunoSEQ multiplex PCR, and the TCRdb table lists in-frame clones only, not all of them. The data hold around 150,000 clones, with around 77% observed a single time. The sample was PBMCs. The receptors were gathered from a man younger than 40 in good health.

Only a few counts were recorded for this clone. This sequence joins TRBV5-1 and TRBJ2-1; TRBD2 might be the D (5 bases). Deletions cut 0 bases from V and 4 bases from J, with 11 bases between. Germline CDR1 is SGHRS and CDR2 is YFSETQ. This CDR3 region has 15 residues. The CDR3 here is CASSLGLTGYNEQFF. CDR3 DNA sequence: TGCGCCAGCAGCTTGGGACTAACGGGTTACAATGAGCAGTTCTTC.

This chain joins TRBV27 and TRBJ2-1; 10 positions match TRBD1. The length of the CDR3 is 16 residues. Unmatched junction bases numbered 11, after V lost 5 bases and J lost 7 bases. Germline V gene data show CDR1 as MNHEY and CDR2 as SMNVEV (reference sequence). CDR3 loop: CASSGEGQGRWNEQFF. The CDR3 DNA reads TGTGCCAGCAGTGGCGAGGGACAGGGGAGGTGGAATGAGCAGTTCTTC.

The CDR3 loop is CASSYRGANTEAFF. The CDR3 coding sequence is TGTGCCAGCAGTTACCGCGGGGCGAACACTGAAGCTTTCTTT. V usage is TRBV6-5 and J usage is TRBJ1-1; weak D call: TRBD1 (5 bases). Germline CDR1 is MNHEY and CDR2 is SVGAGI. The CDR3 length is 14 residues. V was trimmed by 2 bases and J by 1 base, leaving 8 bases between them.

The V and J genes are TRBV6-5 and TRBJ2-1; 8 nucleotides align to TRBD2. The germline CDR1 and CDR2 sequences are MNHEY and SVGAGI. This CDR3 region has 15 residues. Germline trimming cut 6 bases from V and 7 bases from J; bases unmatched to any gene: 11. The CDR3 sequence: CASSPGSGGFNEQFF. The CDR3 DNA reads as TGTGCCAGCAGCCCAGGGAGCGGGGGTTTTAATGAGCAGTTCTTC.

The V and J genes are TRBV6-1 and TRBJ2-5, with 11 nucleotides matching TRBD1. This CDR3 has 15 amino acids. Germline V gene lookup returns CDR1 MNHNS and CDR2 SASEGT. Trimming took 1 base from V and 4 from J; bases not matched to a gene: 2. The chain's CDR3 is CASSEGTGGAETQYF. The CDR3 nucleotides are TGTGCCAGCAGTGAAGGGACAGGGGGCGCAGAGACCCAGTACTTC.

This rearrangement joins TRBV4-3 to TRBJ1-6; no firm D call. The CDR3 totals 16 residues. Per the germline V gene, CDR1 is LGHNA and CDR2 is YSLEER. V shed 0 bases and J shed 2 bases, with 8 bases lying between them. Here the CDR3 reads CASSQDRKAYNSPLHF. For the CDR3, the DNA is TGCGCCAGCAGCCAAGACAGGAAAGCCTATAATTCACCCCTCCACTTT.

The chain uses TRBV5-4 and TRBJ2-7; 10 bases line up with TRBD1. The germline V gene encodes CDR1 SGHNT and CDR2 YYREEE (reference sequence). The CDR3 runs 15 residues. The ends lost 6 bases at V and 7 bases at J; junction bases unmatched: 13. CDR3 protein: CASKAWGQGMREQYF. In DNA form, the CDR3 reads TGTGCCAGCAAGGCTTGGGGACAGGGGATGAGGGAGCAGTACTTC.

The rearrangement links TRBV5-1 to TRBJ2-1; 7 bases fit TRBD2. Unmatched junction bases numbered 11, after V lost 4 bases and J lost 10 bases. This CDR3 is 14 amino acids long. The germline gives CDR1 SGHRS, CDR2 YFSETQ. The CDR3 DNA sequence: TGCGCCAGCAGCCCTGGCGGGAGTTTGGGAGAGCAGTTCTTC. This translates into CASSPGGSLGEQFF.

This chain connects TRBV10-3 to TRBJ2-5, with D possibly matching TRBD2 (5 bases). Trimming stripped 5 bases from V and 11 bases from J, with 21 bases between. This CDR3 spans 14 amino acids. Per germline, CDR1 ENHRY and CDR2 SYGVKD. The CDR3 coding sequence is TGTGCCATCAGTAAGGACTCTCTCGTATACGGTCAGTACTTC. Its protein product is CAISKDSLVYGQYF.

This sequence joins TRBV18 and TRBJ2-7; the match to TRBD1 covers 10 bases. J lost 4 bases, V lost 3 bases, and 12 bases had no gene match. The CDR3 spans 17 residues. Per germline, CDR1 KGHSH and CDR2 LQKENI. The CDR3 region is CASSPRGTGTGAYEQYF. CDR3 DNA sequence: TGTGCCAGCTCACCGAGGGGAACCGGGACAGGGGCGTACGAGCAGTACTTC.

The CDR3 sequence is CASSDSYRDTGELFF. In DNA form, the CDR3 reads TGTGCCAGCAGTGACTCCTACAGGGACACCGGGGAGCTGTTTTTT. The chain recombines TRBV6-4 with TRBJ2-2; the D gene is possibly TRBD1 (6 bases). Germline-derived CDR1 and CDR2 are MRHNA and SNTAGT. The V and J ends lost 0 bases and 3 bases respectively, with 8 bases between them. The CDR3 extends over 15 amino acids.

V gene TRBV12-1 combines with J gene TRBJ2-5; the D call of TRBD2 is as the table states it, not checked on the DNA. TRBV12-1 is shown as a pseudogene. The CDR3 spans 14 residues. CDR3 region: CASSEGEQFETQYF. The CDR3 DNA follows: TGTGCCAGCAGCGAGGGTGAGCAGTTCGAGACCCAGTACTTC.

In this sample, this clone turned up a few times. One junction end does not reproduce the germline sequence, and a read error may be involved. The genes are TRBV7-9 and TRBJ1-1; 8 bases match TRBD1. This CDR3 has 13 residues. Looked up from germline, CDR1 is SEHNR and CDR2 is FQNEAQ (reference sequence). The CDR3 loop reads CSSSLDRANEAFF. In DNA, the CDR3 is TGTTCCAGCAGCTTGGACAGGGCCAATGAAGCTTTCTTT. Full variable domain (missing parts from reference TRBV7-9 and TRBJ1-1): DTGVSQNPRHKITKRGQNVTFRCDPISEHNRLYWYRQTLGQGPEFLTYFQNEAQLEKSRLLSDRFSAERPKGSFSTLEIQRTEQGDSAMYLCSSSLDRANEAFFGQGTRLTVV.

The chain carries TRBV5-1 and TRBJ2-7, with D perhaps matching TRBD2 (6 bases). CDR1 and CDR2 from the germline V gene are SGHRS and YFSETQ. V was shortened by 3 bases and J by 6 bases, with 16 bases between the two germline ends. The CDR3 runs 14 residues. For the CDR3, the DNA is TGCGCCAGCAGCTCGGGGGACCTCCGCTTCGAGCAGTACTTC. Its protein product is CASSSGDLRFEQYF.

The chain has TRBV5-1 and TRBJ1-1; the D gene is possibly TRBD1 (6 bases). The CDR3 covers 13 residues. V shed 4 bases and J shed 10 bases, with 17 bases lying between them. Germline CDR1 and CDR2: SGHRS and YFSETQ. Here the CDR3 DNA reads TGCGCCAGCAGCCAGACAGGTACGCCGGTAGCTTTCTTT. This translates into CASSQTGTPVAFF. The variable domain in full, completed from reference TRBV5-1 and TRBJ1-1, reads KAGVTQTPRYLIKTRGQQVTLSCSPISGHRSVSWYQQTPGQGLQFLFEYFSETQRNKGNFPGRFSGRQFSNSRSEMNVSTLELGDSALYLCASSQTGTPVAFFGQGTRLTVV.

This clone occurred once. The gene calls are TRBV6-1 and TRBJ2-7, with D unclear. V was shortened by 6 bases and J by 3 bases, with 6 bases between the two germline ends. Germline V gene lookup returns CDR1 MNHNS and CDR2 SASEGT. This CDR3 comprises 11 residues. The CDR3: CASSNNYEQYF. As DNA, the CDR3 is TGTGCCAGCAGCAACAACTACGAGCAGTACTTC.

The CDR3 coding sequence is TGTGCCAGTAATAGGGAAGCGGGAGGGCCGCCTTACAATGAGCAGTTCTTC. It yields the protein CASNREAGGPPYNEQFF. The chain combines TRBV19 with TRBJ2-1, with 10 bases lining up with TRBD2. V shed 7 bases and J 4 bases; nucleotides not matched to a gene: 13. Germline values: CDR1 LNHDA, CDR2 SQIVND (reference sequence). CDR3 length: 17 amino acids.

The chain carries TRBV4-1 and TRBJ2-7; 10 bases are shared with TRBD1. Germline CDR1 reads MGHRA; CDR2 reads YSYEKL. The CDR3 has 15 residues. The J segment lost 0 bases and the V segment lost 1 base, leaving 0 bases of the junction unmatched. The DNA for the CDR3 is TGCGCCAGCAGCCAAGGGACAGGGGGCTCCTACGAGCAGTACTTC. Protein sequence: CASSQGTGGSYEQYF.

CDR3 coding DNA: TGTGCCAGCAGTTACTCGACAGAAGGGGGAGCTTTCTTT. Translating it yields CASSYSTEGGAFF. The rearrangement joins TRBV6-5 to TRBJ1-1; the D gene is possibly TRBD1 (6 bases). Between the trimmed V and J ends, which lost 0 bases and 10 bases, there was a span of 12 bases. The CDR3 is 13 residues long. Germline CDR1 reads MNHEY; CDR2 reads SVGAGI.

The rearrangement links TRBV28 to TRBJ2-1; 7 bases are a match to TRBD2. Per germline, CDR1 MDHEN and CDR2 SYDVKM. The J segment lost 1 base and the V segment lost 4 bases, leaving 4 bases of the junction unmatched. The CDR3 spans 15 residues. The CDR3 DNA reads TGTGCCAGCAGTTCGGGAGGAGGGTCCTACAATGAGCAGTTCTTC. The encoded protein is CASSSGGGSYNEQFF.

The chain employs TRBV5-8 and TRBJ2-3, with 7 bases identical to TRBD2. The CDR3 has 17 amino acids. Germline CDR1 reads SGHTS; CDR2 reads YDEGEE. After removal of 3 bases from V and 9 bases from J, the junction contained 19 bases not matched to a gene. The CDR3 DNA sequence: TGTGCCAGCAGCTGGACGGGCCTCACACCCCCAGCGGGGACGCAGTATTTT. Amino acid sequence: CASSWTGLTPPAGTQYF.

This clone was seen more than once but under ten times. The genes are TRBV11-2 and TRBJ2-5; D unresolved. This CDR3 is 13 amino acids long. V was trimmed by 2 bases and J by 5 bases, leaving 9 bases between them. Per germline, CDR1 SGHAT and CDR2 FQNNGV. In nucleotides, the CDR3 is TGTGCCAGCAGCTTACTAGGTTTTGAGACCCAGTACTTC. It is translated as CASSLLGFETQYF.

The rearrangement joins TRBV30 to TRBJ2-7; 9 bases agree with TRBD1. With V trimmed by 2 bases and J by 3 bases, 2 bases remained unmatched. Per germline, CDR1 GTSNPN and CDR2 SVGIG (reference sequence). The CDR3 loop spans 13 amino acids. This CDR3 is CAWSHRGLYEQYF. The CDR3 DNA follows: TGTGCCTGGAGTCACAGGGGGCTCTACGAGCAGTACTTC.

The rearrangement links TRBV4-1 to TRBJ2-2, with 8 nucleotides matching TRBD2. This CDR3 spans 16 amino acids. The V gene end was trimmed by 0 bases and the J gene end by 6 bases; junction bases not matched to a gene: 6. Germline assignment: CDR1 MGHRA and CDR2 YSYEKL. CDR3 region: CASSQEGLVSSGELFF. The CDR3, as DNA: TGCGCCAGCAGCCAAGAGGGACTAGTCTCCTCCGGGGAGCTGTTTTTT.

The J gene is TRBJ1-5, the V gene TRBV28; D gene unclear. Trimming stripped 8 bases from V and 4 bases from J, with 15 bases between. The CDR3 runs 14 residues. Germline CDR1 and CDR2: MDHEN and SYDVKM. The CDR3 loop reads CASHPGFANQPQHF. CDR3 coding DNA: TGTGCCAGCCACCCGGGGTTTGCAAATCAGCCCCAGCATTTT.